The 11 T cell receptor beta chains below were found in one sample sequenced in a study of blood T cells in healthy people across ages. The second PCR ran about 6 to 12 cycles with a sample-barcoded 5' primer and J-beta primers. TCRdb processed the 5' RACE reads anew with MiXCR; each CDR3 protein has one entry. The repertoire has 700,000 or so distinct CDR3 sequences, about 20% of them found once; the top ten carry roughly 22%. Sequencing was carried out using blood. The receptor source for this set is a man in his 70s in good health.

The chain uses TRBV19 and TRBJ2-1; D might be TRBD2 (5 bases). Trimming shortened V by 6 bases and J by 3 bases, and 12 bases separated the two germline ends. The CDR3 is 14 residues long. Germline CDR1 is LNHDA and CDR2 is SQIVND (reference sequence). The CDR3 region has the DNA TGTGCCAGTAGGGCAAGCGGCAACTACAATGAGCAGTTCTTC. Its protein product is CASRASGNYNEQFF.

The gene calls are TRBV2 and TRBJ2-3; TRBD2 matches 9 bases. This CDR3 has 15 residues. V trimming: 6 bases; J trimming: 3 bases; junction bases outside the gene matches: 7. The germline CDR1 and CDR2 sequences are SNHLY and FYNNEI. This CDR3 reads CASRPSGIVTDTQYF. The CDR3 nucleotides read TGTGCCAGCAGACCTAGCGGGATCGTTACAGATACGCAGTATTTT.

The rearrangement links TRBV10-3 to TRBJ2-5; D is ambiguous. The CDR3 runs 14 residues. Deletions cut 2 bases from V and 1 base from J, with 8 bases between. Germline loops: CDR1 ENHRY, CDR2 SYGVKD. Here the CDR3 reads CAISESSVQETQYF. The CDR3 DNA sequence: TGTGCCATCAGTGAGAGTTCAGTCCAAGAGACCCAGTACTTC.

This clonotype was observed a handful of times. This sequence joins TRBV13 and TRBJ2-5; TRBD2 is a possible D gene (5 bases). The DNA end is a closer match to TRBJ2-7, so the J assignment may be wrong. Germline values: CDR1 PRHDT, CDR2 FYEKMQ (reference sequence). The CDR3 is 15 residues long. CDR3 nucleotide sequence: TGTGCCAGCAGCTTAGGCCGGACTGACTTCTACGAGCAGTACTTC. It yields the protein CASSLGRTDFYEQYF.

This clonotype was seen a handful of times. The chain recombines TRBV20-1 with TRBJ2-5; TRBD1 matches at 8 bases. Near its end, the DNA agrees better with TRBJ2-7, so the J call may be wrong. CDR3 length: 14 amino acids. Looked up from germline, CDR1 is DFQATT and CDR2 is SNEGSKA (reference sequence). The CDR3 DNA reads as TGCAGTGCTATTGGCGACAGGGGACGGTACGAGCAGTACTTC. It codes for CSAIGDRGRYEQYF.

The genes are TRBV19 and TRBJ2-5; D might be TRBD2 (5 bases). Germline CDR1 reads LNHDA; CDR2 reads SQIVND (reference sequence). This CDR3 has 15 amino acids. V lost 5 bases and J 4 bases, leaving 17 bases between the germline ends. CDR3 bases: TGTGCCAGTAGTCCTCAGGACTCCACTCGAGAGACCCAGTACTTC. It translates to CASSPQDSTRETQYF.

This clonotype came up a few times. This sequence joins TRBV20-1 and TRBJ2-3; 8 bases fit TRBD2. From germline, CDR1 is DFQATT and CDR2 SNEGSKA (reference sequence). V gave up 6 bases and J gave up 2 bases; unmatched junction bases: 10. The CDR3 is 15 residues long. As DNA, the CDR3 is TGCAGTGCCCAAGCTGGTAGCGGGATCACAGATACGCAGTATTTT. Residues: CSAQAGSGITDTQYF.

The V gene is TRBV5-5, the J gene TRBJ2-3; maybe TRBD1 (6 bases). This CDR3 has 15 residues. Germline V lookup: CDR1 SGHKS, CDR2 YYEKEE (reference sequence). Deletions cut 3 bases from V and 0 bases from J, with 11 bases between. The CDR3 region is CASSSDRISTDTQYF. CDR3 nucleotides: TGTGCCAGCAGCTCCGACAGGATTAGCACAGATACGCAGTATTTT.

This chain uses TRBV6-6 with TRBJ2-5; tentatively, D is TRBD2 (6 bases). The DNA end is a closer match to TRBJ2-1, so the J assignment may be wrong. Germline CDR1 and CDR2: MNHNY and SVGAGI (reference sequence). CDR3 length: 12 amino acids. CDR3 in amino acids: CASIPRAGEQFF. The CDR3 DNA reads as TGTGCCAGCATACCAAGAGCGGGTGAGCAGTTCTTC.

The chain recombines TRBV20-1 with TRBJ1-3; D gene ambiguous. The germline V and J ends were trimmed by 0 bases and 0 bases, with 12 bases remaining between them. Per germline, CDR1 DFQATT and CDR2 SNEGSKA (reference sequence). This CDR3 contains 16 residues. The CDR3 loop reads CSARDRLTPSGNTIYF. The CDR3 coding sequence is TGCAGTGCTAGAGATCGACTCACCCCCTCTGGAAACACCATATATTTT.

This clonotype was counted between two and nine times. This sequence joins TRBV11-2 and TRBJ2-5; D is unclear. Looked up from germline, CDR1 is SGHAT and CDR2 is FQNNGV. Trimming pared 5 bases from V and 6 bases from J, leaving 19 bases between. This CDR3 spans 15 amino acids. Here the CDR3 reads CASSDGPERTKTQYF. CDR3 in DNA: TGTGCCAGCAGCGATGGACCCGAAAGGACGAAGACCCAGTACTTC.